The 30 T cell receptor beta chains reported below all come from one sample, sequenced in a study of blood T cell repertoires in COVID-19 (TCRdb year 2020). The library relied on the immunoSEQ multiplex PCR assay. Imported from immuneACCESS, the table was reduced by TCRdb to in-frame sequences with V and J called. These copies leave out some clones; in studies compared against another copy, an unresolved V gene accounts for under half, and the cause of the remainder is not known. The sample table records 200,000 to 250,000 clones; approximately 81% of these occur just once. The top ten constitute 4.5% to 6% of the sample. Sequencing input: peripheral blood. The source of these receptors is an older woman who had recovered from COVID-19.

The rearrangement uses TRBV27 and TRBJ2-7, with a possible D match to TRBD1 (6 bases). Trimming removed 1 base from V and 5 bases from J, with 12 bases in between. CDR1 and CDR2 from the germline V gene are MNHEY and SMNVEV (reference sequence). CDR3 length: 14 amino acids. The CDR3 loop is CASSLYSGVNEQYF. The CDR3 bases are TGTGCCAGCAGTTTATACTCAGGGGTTAACGAGCAGTACTTC.

This chain connects TRBV2 to TRBJ1-1; unclear D gene. V was trimmed by 1 base and J by 5 bases, leaving 8 bases between them. Looked up from germline, CDR1 is SNHLY and CDR2 is FYNNEI. This CDR3 is 13 amino acids long. CDR3 nucleotides: TGTGCCAGCAGTGAAGAGGGCGGGACTGAAGCTTTCTTT. Translating it yields CASSEEGGTEAFF.

J is TRBJ1-2 and V is TRBV10-1, with TRBD1 matching over 7 bases. Losses at the gene ends were 4 bases for V and 2 bases for J; bases not matched to a gene: 4. Germline assignment: CDR1 WNHNN and CDR2 SYGVQD (reference sequence). The CDR3 loop spans 14 amino acids. DNA of the CDR3: TGCGCCAGCAGTGCATCGACAGGGAACTATGGCTACACCTTC. Protein product: CASSASTGNYGYTF.

The rearrangement links TRBV2 to TRBJ1-2; 8 nucleotides align to TRBD1. The CDR3 has 13 amino acids. In germline, CDR1 is SNHLY, CDR2 FYNNEI. J was trimmed by 7 bases and V by 7 bases; bases with no gene match: 8. CDR3: CASTEQGAGGYTF. CDR3 coding DNA: TGTGCCAGCACGGAGCAGGGGGCAGGTGGCTACACCTTC.

This sequence joins TRBV14 and TRBJ1-1, with a tentative D call TRBD1 (5 bases). V shed 2 bases and J shed 5 bases, with 9 bases lying between them. Germline V gene data show CDR1 as SGHDN and CDR2 as FVKESK. This CDR3 is built from 13 residues. This chain's CDR3 is CASSQQGGTEAFF. In DNA, the CDR3 is TGTGCCAGCAGCCAACAGGGAGGAACTGAAGCTTTCTTT.

This clone was counted a single time. The V gene is TRBV7-9, the J gene TRBJ1-1, with D possibly matching TRBD1 (6 bases). The CDR3 sequence is 14 residues long. Germline V gives CDR1 SEHNR, CDR2 FQNEAQ (reference sequence). V lost 5 bases and J lost 3, with 13 bases in between. The CDR3 is CASSIGQTYTEAFF. Here the CDR3 DNA reads TGTGCCAGCAGCATAGGACAGACCTACACTGAAGCTTTCTTT.

The chain uses TRBV6-5 and TRBJ1-3, with D unclear. Germline V CDR1 and CDR2: MNHEY, SVGAGI. The CDR3 length is 15 residues. Trimming removed 1 base at V and 1 base at J, with 8 bases between. CDR3 DNA: TGTGCCAGCAGTTACTTCTCGGGTTCTGGAAACACCATATATTTT. Translating gives CASSYFSGSGNTIYF.

The gene calls are TRBV13 and TRBJ1-2, with 7 positions matching TRBD1. The CDR3 is 14 residues long. With 6 bases clipped from V and 9 bases from J, the junction kept 13 bases outside the gene matches. The V gene's germline CDR1 is PRHDT and CDR2 FYEKMQ (reference sequence). The CDR3 DNA follows: TGTGCCAGCAGGTCGGAGGGGGCATTCGTAAGCTACACCTTC. This translates into CASRSEGAFVSYTF.

The DNA of the CDR3 is TGCGCCAGCAGCTTACGGGGAGGACGATGGAACACCGGGGAGCTGTTTTTT. Residues: CASSLRGGRWNTGELFF. This rearrangement joins TRBV5-1 to TRBJ2-2; perhaps TRBD2 as D (6 bases). The V end was cut by 2 bases, the J end by 1 base, with 15 bases between. The CDR3 loop spans 17 amino acids. From germline, CDR1 is SGHRS and CDR2 YFSETQ.

V is TRBV7-3 and J is TRBJ2-3; weak D call: TRBD2 (5 bases). Looked up from germline, CDR1 is SGHTA and CDR2 is FQGTGA. CDR3 length: 13 amino acids. Trimming removed 3 bases at V and 4 bases at J, with 8 bases between. The CDR3 DNA reads TGTGCCAGCAGCTTGCGGGTCGCAGATACGCAGTATTTT. It is translated as CASSLRVADTQYF.

This clone has just a few counts. This chain links TRBV5-1 with TRBJ1-2, with 7 bases lining up with TRBD1. The J segment lost 5 bases and the V segment lost 4 bases, leaving 8 bases of the junction unmatched. CDR1 and CDR2 (germline): SGHRS, YFSETQ. The CDR3 runs 14 residues. The CDR3 is CASSPGQFSYGYTF. The DNA for the CDR3 is TGCGCCAGCAGCCCGGGACAGTTTAGTTATGGCTACACCTTC.

This clone has a single count. The chain carries TRBV3-1 (or the pseudogene TRBV3-2) and TRBJ1-2, with D uncertain. With 3 bases removed from V and 2 bases from J, the gap between germline ends came to 10 bases. The germline V gene encodes CDR1 LGHDT and CDR2 YNNKEL (reference sequence). The CDR3 is 14 residues long. CDR3 nucleotide sequence: TGTGCCAGCAGCCAGCGAGGACTCAACTATGGCTACACCTTC. It is translated as CASSQRGLNYGYTF.

This clone appeared a single time. The V and J genes are TRBV5-1 and TRBJ1-2; 11 nucleotides match TRBD1. The CDR3 consists of 15 residues. Trimming took 1 base from V and 6 from J; bases not matched to a gene: 5. Germline CDR1 SGHRS, CDR2 YFSETQ. As DNA, the CDR3 is TGCGCCAGCAGCTTGTTTGGACAGGGGGCCGATGGCTACACCTTC. Its translation: CASSLFGQGADGYTF. Complete variable domain (other parts from reference TRBV5-1 and TRBJ1-2): KAGVTQTPRYLIKTRGQQVTLSCSPISGHRSVSWYQQTPGQGLQFLFEYFSETQRNKGNFPGRFSGRQFSNSRSEMNVSTLELGDSALYLCASSLFGQGADGYTFGSGTRLTVV.

This clone has a single count. The genes are TRBV5-1 and TRBJ2-1, with TRBD2 identical over 12 bases. There are 16 residues in the CDR3. Trimming cost V 0 bases and J 4 bases; bases outside gene matches: 2. Germline V gene lookup returns CDR1 SGHRS and CDR2 YFSETQ. The CDR3 nucleotides are TGCGCCAGCAGCTTGGTCGGGACTAGCGGGTACAATGAGCAGTTCTTC. Its translation: CASSLVGTSGYNEQFF.

The V gene is TRBV2, the J gene TRBJ1-6; D unresolved. CDR3 length: 15 residues. V lost 3 bases, J lost 0 bases, and 6 bases lay in between. Germline-derived CDR1 and CDR2 are SNHLY and FYNNEI. CDR3 sequence (DNA): TGTGCCAGCAGTGAGCTCAGCTCCTATAATTCACCCCTCCACTTT. As protein: CASSELSSYNSPLHF.

The rearrangement uses TRBV11-2 and TRBJ2-7; D may be TRBD2 (6 bases). Trimming cost V 0 bases and J 3 bases, with 12 bases left between them. Germline V CDR1 and CDR2: SGHAT, FQNNGV. CDR3 size: 15 residues. The CDR3 DNA reads as TGTGCCAGCAGCTTAGAACGGGGGTTTGGCTACGAGCAGTACTTC. It codes for CASSLERGFGYEQYF.

Notes on this clone: The same CDR3 can be traced to other DNA sequences in this sample. The chain combines TRBV5-1 with TRBJ1-4; D is ambiguous. CDR1 and CDR2 (germline): SGHRS, YFSETQ. The length of the CDR3 is 15 residues. V was trimmed by 0 bases and J by 0 bases, leaving 6 bases between them. CDR3 DNA: TGCGCCAGCAGCTTGGGATCGGCAACTAATGAAAAACTGTTTTTT. This codes for CASSLGSATNEKLFF.

The chain joins TRBV5-1 to TRBJ1-1; D gene ambiguous. This CDR3 spans 14 amino acids. The V gene's germline CDR1 is SGHRS and CDR2 YFSETQ. Trimming took 2 bases from V and 1 from J, leaving 9 bases between them. Here the CDR3 DNA reads TGCGCCAGCAGCTTTCAGGTTTCGAACACTGAAGCTTTCTTT. Translated, it gives CASSFQVSNTEAFF.

This clone has only one observation. The chain employs TRBV9 and TRBJ2-3, with 13 bases identical to TRBD2. The CDR3 has 18 amino acids. Germline CDR1 reads SGDLS; CDR2 reads YYNGEE. V lost 4 bases and J lost 4; bases outside the gene matches: 12. The CDR3 nucleotides are TGTGCCAGCAGCCCACCGGGACTAGCGGGGCCTGGAGCAGATACGCAGTATTTT. This translates into CASSPPGLAGPGADTQYF.

V and J are TRBV1 and TRBJ1-2. TRBV1 is termed a pseudogene. The CDR3 extends over 11 amino acids. The CDR3 coding sequence is TGCACCAGCAGTCGGGGGGGTGGCTACACCTTC. Protein sequence: CTSSRGGGYTF.

The rearrangement joins TRBV5-1 to TRBJ2-1; 7 bases agree with TRBD2. After removal of 5 bases from V and 3 bases from J, the junction contained 5 bases not matched to a gene. Per the germline V gene, CDR1 is SGHRS and CDR2 is YFSETQ. The CDR3 spans 14 residues. The CDR3 DNA sequence: TGCGCCAGCAGTACCCCGGGGGGCTACAATGAGCAGTTCTTC. Translated, it gives CASSTPGGYNEQFF.

The rearrangement uses TRBV30 and TRBJ1-3; D is possibly TRBD1 (6 bases). V lost 3 bases to trimming and J lost 3 bases, with 12 bases between them. Germline values: CDR1 GTSNPN, CDR2 SVGIG (reference sequence). This CDR3 comprises 14 residues. The CDR3 DNA follows: TGTGCCTGGAGGGCCCAGGGGCTTGGAAACACCATATATTTT. Translated, it gives CAWRAQGLGNTIYF.

The chain joins TRBV6-2 or TRBV6-3 to TRBJ2-5; D is possibly TRBD1 (5 bases). V lost 4 bases to trimming and J lost 4 bases, with 16 bases between them. The CDR3 is made up of 15 amino acids. In germline, CDR1 is MNHEY, CDR2 SVGEGT. The CDR3 DNA sequence: TGTGCCAGCAGTTCGACCCGGGTGGGGCGAGAGACCCAGTACTTC. This gives the protein CASSSTRVGRETQYF.

The rearrangement links TRBV11-2 to TRBJ2-2, with 9 bases that match TRBD2. The V and J ends lost 2 bases and 4 bases, in that order; junction bases with no gene match: 2. Germline CDR1 is SGHAT and CDR2 is FQNNGV. CDR3 length equals 15 residues. The DNA for the CDR3 is TGTGCCAGCAGCTTACTGCGGGGGGGCACCGGGGAGCTGTTTTTT. Translation gives CASSLLRGGTGELFF.

Written as DNA, the CDR3 is TGCGCCAGCAGCTCCCGAGGACAGCAAGAGACCCAGTACTTC. Protein sequence: CASSSRGQQETQYF. V usage is TRBV5-1 and J usage is TRBJ2-5; TRBD1 might be the D (6 bases). V was cut by 3 bases and J by 2 bases, with 11 bases left in between. The CDR3 runs 14 residues. Per germline, CDR1 SGHRS and CDR2 YFSETQ.

The chain couples TRBV30 to TRBJ2-5; a weak D match, TRBD2 (5 bases). The CDR3 consists of 12 residues. The V end lost 1 base, the J end lost 5 bases, and 8 bases lay between the germline ends. Germline lookup yields CDR1 GTSNPN and CDR2 SVGIG (reference sequence). CDR3 in amino acids: CAWSGTGETQYF. CDR3 nucleotide sequence: TGTGCCTGGAGTGGGACGGGGGAGACCCAGTACTTC.

The rearrangement uses TRBV12-5 and TRBJ1-5; D gene ambiguous. The CDR3 is made up of 13 amino acids. Looked up from germline, CDR1 is LGHNT and CDR2 is FRNRAP. V lost 5 bases and J lost 1, with 6 bases in between. CDR3 region: CASGDWSNQPQHF. In nucleotides, the CDR3 is TGTGCTAGTGGTGACTGGAGCAATCAGCCCCAGCATTTT. The full variable domain, with the rest looked up from reference TRBV12-5 and TRBJ1-5, is DARVTQTPRHKVTEMGQEVTMRCQPILGHNTVFWYRQTMMQGLELLAYFRNRAPLDDSGMPKDRFSAEMPDATLATLKIQPSEPRDSAVYFCASGDWSNQPQHFGDGTRLSIL.

The CDR3 bases are TGCGCCAGCAGCTTCTGGCGGGGGGATTACAATGAGCAGTTCTTC. Its translation: CASSFWRGDYNEQFF. The chain has TRBV4-3 and TRBJ2-1; 8 positions agree with TRBD2. Germline lookup yields CDR1 LGHNA and CDR2 YSLEER. V trimming: 5 bases; J trimming: 4 bases; junction bases outside the gene matches: 7. This CDR3 spans 15 amino acids.

This chain connects TRBV4-1 to TRBJ1-6; no firm D call. Germline CDR1 reads MGHRA; CDR2 reads YSYEKL. The CDR3 loop spans 15 amino acids. With 1 base removed from V and 7 bases from J, the gap between germline ends came to 11 bases. The CDR3 loop is CASSQGGGPNSPLHF. CDR3 bases: TGCGCCAGCAGCCAAGGGGGAGGGCCCAATTCACCCCTCCACTTT.

J is TRBJ1-2 and V is TRBV3-1 (or the pseudogene TRBV3-2); 7 bases are shared with TRBD1. Losses at the gene ends were 4 bases for V and 4 bases for J; bases not matched to a gene: 6. This CDR3 has 14 amino acids. Looked up from germline, CDR1 is LGHDT and CDR2 is YNNKEL (reference sequence). CDR3 loop: CASSPSGTAYGYTF. The CDR3 region has the DNA TGTGCCAGCAGCCCCTCCGGGACAGCCTATGGCTACACCTTC.